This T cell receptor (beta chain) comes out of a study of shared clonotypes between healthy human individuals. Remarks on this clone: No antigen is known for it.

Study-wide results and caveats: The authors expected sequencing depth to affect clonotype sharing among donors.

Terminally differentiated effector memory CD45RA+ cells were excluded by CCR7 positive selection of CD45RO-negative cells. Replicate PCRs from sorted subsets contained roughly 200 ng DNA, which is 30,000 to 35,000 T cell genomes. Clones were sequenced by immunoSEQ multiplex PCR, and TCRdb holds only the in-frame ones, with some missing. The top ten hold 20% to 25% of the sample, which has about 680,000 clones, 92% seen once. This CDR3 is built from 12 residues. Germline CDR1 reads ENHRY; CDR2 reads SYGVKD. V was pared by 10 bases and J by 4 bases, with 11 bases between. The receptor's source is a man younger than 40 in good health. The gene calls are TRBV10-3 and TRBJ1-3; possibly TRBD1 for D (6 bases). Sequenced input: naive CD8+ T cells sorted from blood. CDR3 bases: TGTGCCAGCGGGGACATCGGAAACACCATATATTTT. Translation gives CASGDIGNTIYF.